These T cell receptor beta chains were read from a single sample in a study of OX40 agonist ivuxolimab in advanced cancers. The repertoire was sequenced with immunoSEQ multiplex PCR; TCRdb's copy has only in-frame clones and lacks some. Counted here are about 78,000 clones, around nine tenths occurring once; the ten biggest clones make up around 2.8%. The sequences come from CD4+ or CD8+ T cells sorted from blood, collected in a trial of the OX40 agonist ivuxolimab. Receptors were obtained from an adult with an advanced solid tumor such as melanoma, head and neck, liver or kidney cancer. Both conserved end residues are part of each CDR3. Each record gives: V gene, clone size, D gene, J gene, CDR3 protein, CDR3 DNA. A D gene is named only where the DNA matches it firmly. A clone size is listed for some rows: how often the clone was seen (once, few, many), or a class if it is expanded.

>TRBV5-4|-|TRBD2|TRBJ2-7
CASSLVYSGDYYEQYF
TGTGCCAGCAGCTTGGTTTACTCCGGGGACTACTACGAGCAGTACTTC
>TRBV9|-|-|TRBJ2-5
CASSVAGTETQYF
TGTGCCAGCAGCGTAGCGGGGACCGAGACCCAGTACTTC
>TRBV28|-|TRBD2|TRBJ2-3
CASNIPGLAGGLGDTQYF
TGTGCCAGCAACATACCGGGACTAGCGGGAGGCCTGGGGGATACGCAGTATTTT
>TRBV4-2|-|-|TRBJ1-1
CASSQDPRRNTEAFF
TGTGCCAGCAGCCAAGATCCCCGGAGGAACACTGAAGCTTTCTTT
>TRBV6-6|-|-|TRBJ2-7
CASSRLSSYEQYF
TGTGCCAGCAGTAGACTGAGCTCCTACGAGCAGTACTTC
>TRBV10-1|-|TRBD1|TRBJ2-5
CASNLTGIKETQYF
TGCGCCAGCAACTTGACAGGGATTAAGGAGACCCAGTACTTC
>TRBV6-1|-|-|TRBJ1-2
CASSEPYRNYGYTF
TGTGCCAGCAGTGAACCTTACCGTAACTATGGCTACACCTTC
>TRBV10-3|-|-|TRBJ2-2
CAISEQDSRTPGGELFF
TGTGCCATCAGTGAACAGGACAGTCGGACCCCCGGCGGGGAGCTGTTTTTT
>TRBV5-6|-|-|TRBJ2-4
CASSSLTGADIQYF
TGTGCCAGCAGCTCCTTAACGGGGGCGGACATTCAGTACTTC
>TRBV15|-|-|TRBJ2-7
CATSRVAAGVYEQYF
TGTGCCACCAGCAGAGTAGCGGCAGGGGTTTACGAGCAGTACTTC
>TRBV19|-|TRBD2|TRBJ2-2
CASSSGLAGFAGELFF
TGTGCCAGTAGTTCAGGACTAGCGGGATTCGCCGGGGAGCTGTTTTTT
>TRBV28|-|-|TRBJ1-1
CASRASPGTEAFF
TGTGCCAGCAGGGCATCCCCAGGCACTGAAGCTTTCTTT
>TRBV29-1|-|TRBD2|TRBJ2-3
CSILAGGVGDTQYF
TGCAGCATTCTAGCGGGAGGGGTAGGAGATACGCAGTATTTT
>TRBV6-1|-|TRBD1|TRBJ2-7
CASSLTGASYEQYF
TGTGCCAGCAGCTTGACAGGGGCTTCCTACGAGCAGTACTTC
>TRBV5-1|-|TRBD1|TRBJ1-1
CASSGGVGQGALAFF
TGCGCCAGCAGCGGAGGCGTTGGACAGGGGGCTTTGGCTTTCTTT
>TRBV6-5|-|TRBD2|TRBJ2-1
CASRPGLATNEQFF
TGTGCCAGCAGACCGGGACTAGCTACAAATGAGCAGTTCTTC
>TRBV11-2|-|-|TRBJ2-7
CASSIGINYEQYF
TGTGCCAGCAGCATAGGAATTAACTACGAGCAGTACTTC
>TRBV6-5|-|-|TRBJ2-7
CASSEGGAYEQYF
TGTGCCAGCAGTGAAGGTGGGGCCTACGAGCAGTACTTC
>TRBV5-4|-|TRBD1|TRBJ1-2
CASSSRQGASGYTF
TGTGCCAGCAGCTCCAGACAGGGCGCGTCGGGCTACACCTTC
>TRBV4-1|-|-|TRBJ1-1
CASRQTNTEAFF
TGCGCCAGCAGGCAAACGAACACTGAAGCTTTCTTT
>TRBV29-1|-|-|TRBJ2-3
CSVVRATDTQYF
TGCAGCGTCGTACGGGCCACAGATACGCAGTATTTT
>TRBV6-5|-|-|TRBJ2-4
CASSPLTLKNIQYF
TGTGCCAGCAGCCCGCTAACACTTAAAAACATTCAGTACTTC
>TRBV5-8|-|TRBD1|TRBJ1-5
CASSLRTGASNQPQHF
TGTGCCAGCAGCTTGCGAACAGGGGCTAGCAATCAGCCCCAGCATTTT
>TRBV15|-|-|TRBJ1-3
CATSRDLIPGSGNTIYF
TGTGCCACCAGCAGAGATCTGATCCCGGGCTCTGGAAACACCATATATTTT
>TRBV5-4|-|TRBD2|TRBJ2-7
CASSLDLAGGAYEQYF
TGTGCCAGCAGCTTGGACCTAGCGGGAGGCGCCTACGAGCAGTACTTC
>TRBV18|-|TRBD2|TRBJ2-1
CASSPIAGGEGEQFF
TGTGCCAGCTCACCAATTGCGGGAGGTGAGGGTGAGCAGTTCTTC
>TRBV7-9|-|-|TRBJ1-2
CASSLAGRGDGYTF
TGTGCCAGCAGCTTAGCGGGCAGGGGAGATGGCTACACCTTC
>TRBV4-1|-|-|TRBJ2-7
CASSPPGAYEQYF
TGCGCCAGCAGCCCCCCGGGGGCATACGAGCAGTACTTC
>TRBV4-1|once|-|TRBJ2-1
CASSQGEALGYNEQFF
TGCGCCAGCAGCCAAGGTGAGGCCCTAGGATACAATGAGCAGTTCTTC
>TRBV14|-|-|TRBJ2-7
CASRPGGLNEQYF
TGTGCCAGCAGACCAGGCGGTCTGAACGAGCAGTACTTC
>TRBV5-1|-|-|TRBJ1-4
CASSPRGEEKLFF
TGCGCCAGCAGCCCCAGGGGAGAAGAAAAACTGTTTTTT
>TRBV19|-|-|TRBJ1-1
CASSPRQNTEAFF
TGTGCCAGTAGCCCCAGACAGAACACTGAAGCTTTCTTT
>TRBV10-3|-|-|TRBJ1-1
CATQGPGTEAFF
TGTGCCACACAGGGACCCGGCACTGAAGCTTTCTTT
>TRBV27|-|-|TRBJ1-2
CASIYGYTF
TGTGCCAGCATATATGGCTACACCTTC
>TRBV7-6|-|-|TRBJ1-1
CASSLQLNTEAFF
TGTGCCAGCAGCTTACAGTTGAACACTGAAGCTTTCTTT
>TRBV19|-|TRBD1|TRBJ1-2
CASSYQRTGGYGYTF
TGTGCCAGTAGCTATCAAAGGACAGGGGGATATGGCTACACCTTC
>TRBV30|-|-|TRBJ1-5
CAWGRSNQPQHF
TGTGCCTGGGGGAGGAGCAATCAGCCCCAGCATTTT
>TRBV19|-|-|TRBJ1-4
CASSREDTNEKLFF
TGTGCCAGTAGTAGAGAGGACACTAATGAAAAACTGTTTTTT
>TRBV27|-|TRBD1|TRBJ2-7
CASSPDRVGHYEQYF
TGTGCCAGCAGTCCCGACAGGGTTGGCCACTACGAGCAGTACTTC
>TRBV7-9|-|-|TRBJ1-5
CASSLGGKNQPQHF
TGTGCCAGCAGCTTAGGGGGAAAAAATCAGCCCCAGCATTTT
>TRBV6-6|few|-|TRBJ1-5
CASSYGRDRLRKPQHF
TGTGCCAGCAGTTACGGGAGGGACCGTCTACGTAAGCCCCAGCATTTT
>TRBV5-4|-|TRBD2|TRBJ2-5
CASSLPTSGLQTQYF
TGTGCCAGCAGCCTCCCGACTAGCGGGTTACAGACCCAGTACTTC
>TRBV7-8|-|TRBD1|TRBJ1-5
CASSSRTGTDPSAQHF
TGTGCCAGCAGCTCACGGACCGGGACAGACCCCTCGGCCCAGCATTTT
>TRBV2|-|-|TRBJ2-1
CASSDSGLVNEQFF
TGTGCCAGCAGCGACTCCGGACTCGTCAATGAGCAGTTCTTC
>TRBV7-9|-|-|TRBJ2-3
CASRPKTAGSSRNTQYF
TGTGCCAGCAGACCTAAGACAGCCGGCTCCTCCCGGAATACGCAGTATTTT
>TRBV11-2|-|-|TRBJ1-2
CASRSPRGRDYGYTF
TGTGCCAGCAGATCCCCTCGGGGGAGGGACTATGGCTACACCTTC
>TRBV28|-|TRBD2|TRBJ2-7
CASSFPRTSSYEQYF
TGTGCCAGCAGTTTTCCGCGGACTAGCTCCTACGAGCAGTACTTC
>TRBV7-9|-|TRBD1|TRBJ2-7
CASNRQGATGSYEQYF
TGTGCCAGCAACAGACAGGGGGCGACTGGCTCCTACGAGCAGTACTTC
>TRBV5-1|-|-|TRBJ2-7
CASSLSGLPYEQYF
TGCGCCAGCAGCTTGAGCGGACTACCTTACGAGCAGTACTTC
>TRBV28|-|TRBD2|TRBJ2-7
CASRPGLAAYEQYF
TGTGCCAGCAGGCCGGGACTAGCGGCCTACGAGCAGTACTTC
>TRBV30|-|-|TRBJ1-2
CAWRGPGSNYGYTF
TGTGCCTGGAGAGGCCCAGGGTCTAACTATGGCTACACCTTC
>TRBV6-6|-|TRBD2|TRBJ2-7
CASSLLAGLLYEQYF
TGTGCCAGCAGCCTACTAGCGGGCCTTCTCTACGAGCAGTACTTC
>TRBV9|-|-|TRBJ2-3
CASTLSLLALTDTQYF
TGTGCCAGCACCCTGTCCCTGTTAGCCCTCACAGATACGCAGTATTTT
>TRBV13|-|-|TRBJ1-6
CASSSPDSPLHF
TGTGCCAGCAGCTCACCGGATTCACCCCTCCACTTT
>TRBV7-9|-|-|TRBJ2-7
CASSSAGTSYEQYF
TGTGCCAGCAGCTCCGCCGGGACCAGCTACGAGCAGTACTTC